Included here is one TCR beta chain sequence, with context. The germline CDR1 and CDR2 sequences are SGHNT and YENEEA. The CDR3 extends over 15 amino acids. With V trimmed by 1 base and J by 7 bases, 5 bases remained unmatched. These data belong to a study of cytomegalovirus exposure and HLA in healthy donors. Libraries were prepared by immunoSEQ multiplex PCR; TCRdb keeps only in-frame clonotypes and omits some of them. The table lists some 80,000 clones, approximately 96% of them singletons, with roughly 1.3% in the top ten. Sequences were obtained from PBMCs. The receptor's source is a woman aged 18-29 years in good health and CMV-seronegative. The chain is built from TRBV11-3 and TRBJ2-1; 9 nucleotides line up with TRBD2. The CDR3 is CASSLGVAGANEQFF. CDR3 DNA sequence: TGTGCCAGCAGCTTAGGAGTAGCGGGGGCTAATGAGCAGTTCTTC. Together with reference TRBV11-3 and TRBJ2-1, the CDR3 gives the full variable domain: EAGVVQSPRYKIIEKKQPVAFWCNPISGHNTLYWYLQNLGQGPELLIRYENEEAVDDSQLPKDRFSAERLKGVDSTLKIQPAELGDSAVYLCASSLGVAGANEQFFGPGTRLTVL.